This entry features one TCR beta chain sequence. CDR1 and CDR2 from the germline V gene are MNHEY and SVGEGT. This CDR3 has 12 amino acids. Trimming removed 2 bases from V and 6 bases from J, with 7 bases in between. The data belong to a study of blood T cell repertoires in COVID-19. Per the authors' pipeline: Estimated nucleated cell counts came from reference gene primer amplification. The method was immunoSEQ multiplex PCR; TCRdb's version includes in-frame clones alone and lacks a portion of them. From that table come the V and J calls and clone size; the DNA was used to work out D and trimming. The repertoire holds 130,000 to 150,000 clones, about 83% seen once, with 5.8% in the top ten.

Sequencing was carried out using PBMCs or T cells enriched from blood (not recorded which). The chain has TRBV6-2 or TRBV6-3 and TRBJ1-1; D gene unclear. The TCR originated in a woman aged 45-65 years who had been exposed to COVID-19. The CDR3 bases are TGTGCCAGCAGTTACCAGGATTCTGAAGCTTTCTTT. Amino acid sequence: CASSYQDSEAFF.